A single sample is the source of the 27 T cell receptor beta chains below, sequenced in a study of blood T cells in healthy people across ages. With a J-beta primer mix and a sample-barcoded 5' primer, a second PCR ran about 7 to 12 cycles. MiXCR, run by TCRdb on the 5' RACE reads, gives a single entry per CDR3 protein. The sample has about 1,600,000 distinct CDR3 sequences; approximately 40% are singletons. The sample consisted of blood. The origin of the receptors is a woman aged 18-29 years in good health.

This sequence joins TRBV7-6 and TRBJ2-7; 7 bases agree with TRBD1. J lost 7 bases, V lost 4 bases, and 13 bases had no gene match. Germline V CDR1 and CDR2: SGHVS, FNYEAQ. This CDR3 region has 15 residues. The CDR3 sequence: CASSSIRDSLGEQYF. CDR3 nucleotides: TGTGCCAGCAGCTCGATAAGGGACAGTCTGGGTGAGCAGTACTTC.

Regarding this clonotype: At one of its ends the junction is not consistent with the germline gene, which may arise from a read error. The V and J genes are TRBV27 and TRBJ2-3, with D perhaps matching TRBD1 (5 bases). This CDR3 comprises 15 residues. Germline V CDR1 and CDR2: MNHEY, SMNVEV (reference sequence). CDR3 nucleotides: TGTGCCGGCAGTTTATCGACCAGGGTGTCAGATACGCAGTATTTT. This gives the protein CAGSLSTRVSDTQYF.

In this sample, this clonotype turned up once. This chain links TRBV5-1 with TRBJ1-3; D remains unclear. CDR3 length: 18 residues. CDR1 is SGHRS and CDR2 is YFSETQ in the germline V gene. The V and J ends lost 0 bases and 1 base respectively, with 17 bases between them. The CDR3 protein is CASSLDLYGLGSGNTIYF. CDR3 DNA: TGCGCCAGCAGCTTGGATCTATACGGCCTGGGTTCTGGAAACACCATATATTTT.

The chain recombines TRBV7-9 with TRBJ2-5, with D perhaps matching TRBD1 (5 bases). Germline CDR1 reads SEHNR; CDR2 reads FQNEAQ (reference sequence). This CDR3 is 14 amino acids long. The V and J ends lost 1 base and 5 bases respectively, with 11 bases between them. The CDR3 DNA reads TGTGCCAGCAGCTTAGATTCAGGGCGGGAGACCCAGTACTTC. It encodes CASSLDSGRETQYF.

The J gene is TRBJ2-1, the V gene TRBV6-4, with 7 bases aligning to TRBD2. The tail of the sequence fits TRBJ2-7 better, so the J call may be wrong. The CDR3 totals 16 residues. Germline V gene lookup returns CDR1 MRHNA and CDR2 SNTAGT. The CDR3 DNA reads as TGTGCCAGCAGTGTAATACTAGCGAGCTCCTACAATGAGCAGTACTTC. Translation: CASSVILASSYNEQYF.

This clonotype was observed a few times. The chain carries TRBV12-3 or TRBV12-4 and TRBJ2-1; weak D call: TRBD1 (5 bases). The CDR3 covers 15 residues. The ends were cut back, 2 bases at V and 7 bases at J, with 15 bases in the middle. The CDR3 loop is CASSLNLAGSNEQFF. Written as DNA, the CDR3 is TGTGCCAGCAGTTTAAATCTGGCAGGGTCGAATGAGCAGTTCTTC.

In its sample, this clonotype was seen once. The gene calls are TRBV7-9 and TRBJ1-3, with D unclear. The CDR3 covers 17 residues. Between the trimmed V and J ends, which lost 3 bases and 2 bases, there was a span of 17 bases. Germline-derived CDR1 and CDR2 are SEHNR and FQNEAQ (reference sequence). The CDR3 loop is CASSLGGRSLAGNTIYF. Here the CDR3 DNA reads TGTGCCAGCAGCTTGGGCGGCCGCTCTTTGGCTGGAAACACCATATATTTT.

The chain recombines TRBV5-1 with TRBJ1-4, with TRBD1 matching 10 bases. The CDR3 loop spans 14 amino acids. After removal of 2 bases from V and 8 bases from J, the junction contained 3 bases not matched to a gene. CDR1 SGHRS and CDR2 YFSETQ come from the germline V gene. The CDR3 loop is CASSFGTGEEKLFF. CDR3 nucleotide sequence: TGCGCCAGCAGCTTCGGGACAGGGGAGGAAAAACTGTTTTTT. The full variable domain, its missing parts supplied by reference TRBV5-1 and TRBJ1-4, is KAGVTQTPRYLIKTRGQQVTLSCSPISGHRSVSWYQQTPGQGLQFLFEYFSETQRNKGNFPGRFSGRQFSNSRSEMNVSTLELGDSALYLCASSFGTGEEKLFFGSGTQLSVL.

J is TRBJ2-5 and V is TRBV29-1, with unresolved D. Trimming took off 4 bases at V and 2 bases at J, with 11 bases between the two ends. In germline, CDR1 is SQVTM, CDR2 ANQGSEA. This CDR3 region has 13 residues. CDR3 protein: CSVGRRLQETQYF. Written as DNA, the CDR3 is TGCAGCGTTGGTCGCAGGTTACAAGAGACCCAGTACTTC.

The rearrangement links TRBV12-3 or TRBV12-4 to TRBJ1-1; D is possibly TRBD1 (6 bases). The CDR3 has 14 residues. V was clipped by 5 bases and J by 5 bases, with 15 bases between them. Here the CDR3 DNA reads TGTGCCAGCAGTACACAGGGCAGGGAGACTGAAGCTTTCTTT. Translated, it gives CASSTQGRETEAFF.

The V gene is TRBV7-6, the J gene TRBJ2-5, with D possibly TRBD1 on 6 matching bases. Germline V gene sequence: CDR1 SGHVS, CDR2 FNYEAQ. V was trimmed by 8 bases and J by 1 base, leaving 17 bases between them. This CDR3 spans 15 amino acids. The CDR3 DNA sequence: TGTGCCAGCGGCACCCAACAGGGACCCCAAGAGACCCAGTACTTC. It yields the protein CASGTQQGPQETQYF.

The chain recombines TRBV5-1 with TRBJ2-3, with 9 bases fitting TRBD2. The V segment lost 4 bases and the J segment 2 bases; nucleotides outside the gene matches: 8. This CDR3 has 16 amino acids. The germline V gene encodes CDR1 SGHRS and CDR2 YFSETQ. CDR3 DNA sequence: TGCGCCAGCAGCCACAAGACTAGCGGCTACACAGATACGCAGTATTTT. Translated, it gives CASSHKTSGYTDTQYF. The variable domain in full, with the rest retrieved from reference TRBV5-1 and TRBJ2-3, is KAGVTQTPRYLIKTRGQQVTLSCSPISGHRSVSWYQQTPGQGLQFLFEYFSETQRNKGNFPGRFSGRQFSNSRSEMNVSTLELGDSALYLCASSHKTSGYTDTQYFGPGTRLTVL.

This chain links TRBV6-5 with TRBJ2-1; D uncertain. The CDR3 runs to 16 residues. Trimming left V 0 bases short and J 5 bases short, with 14 bases between. The germline gives CDR1 MNHEY, CDR2 SVGAGI. CDR3 nucleotides: TGTGCCAGCAGTTACTCCATGACGGGCCAGCACAATGAGCAGTTCTTC. The encoded protein is CASSYSMTGQHNEQFF.

The V call is TRBV27, the J call TRBJ1-5; 8 nucleotides align to TRBD1. The germline CDR1 and CDR2 sequences are MNHEY and SMNVEV (reference sequence). J was trimmed by 4 bases and V by 2 bases; bases with no gene match: 7. The CDR3 length is 16 residues. This CDR3 is CASSLRPTGGNQPQHF. The CDR3 region has the DNA TGTGCCAGCAGTTTACGCCCAACAGGGGGGAATCAGCCCCAGCATTTT.

This clonotype showed up many times. The rearrangement uses TRBV12-3 or TRBV12-4 and TRBJ1-2; D is undetermined. The CDR3 is 11 amino acids. Trimming took 5 bases from V and 5 from J, leaving 6 bases between them. CDR3 DNA sequence: TGTGCCAGCAGTCCCAGTTATGGCTACACCTTC. It yields the protein CASSPSYGYTF.

With respect to this clonotype: One end of the junction does not line up with germline, which may come from a read error. The rearrangement joins TRBV10-3 to TRBJ2-5, with D perhaps matching TRBD1 or TRBD2 (5 bases each). Germline assignment: CDR1 ENHRY and CDR2 SYGVKD. CDR3 length equals 18 residues. CDR3 bases: TGTGCCGTCAGTGTTTCGGGAACCGGGACGATCGGCGAAGAGACCCAGTACTTC. It encodes CAVSVSGTGTIGEETQYF.

This rearrangement joins TRBV7-9 to TRBJ1-2; 10 bases are a match to TRBD1. Germline trimming cut 5 bases from V and 4 bases from J; bases unmatched to any gene: 7. Germline assignment: CDR1 SEHNR and CDR2 FQNEAQ (reference sequence). This CDR3 is 15 amino acids long. The CDR3 loop reads CASSLGTGVAYGYTF. The CDR3 DNA is TGTGCCAGCAGCCTTGGGACAGGGGTTGCCTATGGCTACACCTTC.

This chain connects TRBV2 to TRBJ2-1; tentative D call: TRBD2 (5 bases). The CDR3 contains 15 residues. V lost 6 bases to trimming and J lost 10 bases, with 22 bases between them. The germline V gene has CDR1 SNHLY and CDR2 FYNNEI. The CDR3 DNA follows: TGTGCCAGCAGAACGGGGAACGGCCTTAATTGGGAGCAGTTCTTC. It encodes CASRTGNGLNWEQFF.

This clonotype appeared a few times. V gene TRBV13 combines with J gene TRBJ2-1; D not certain. The CDR3 contains 16 residues. V shed 4 bases and J shed 0 bases, with 13 bases lying between them. CDR1 is PRHDT and CDR2 is FYEKMQ in the germline V gene (reference sequence). The CDR3, as DNA: TGTGCCAGCAGCTCCCAGGCGTCTAGCTCCTACAATGAGCAGTTCTTC. This sequence encodes CASSSQASSSYNEQFF.

V gene TRBV15 combines with J gene TRBJ1-1, with D uncertain. V was clipped by 3 bases and J by 7 bases, with 18 bases between them. CDR3 length: 15 residues. The germline V gene encodes CDR1 LNHNV and CDR2 YYDKDF (reference sequence). The CDR3 DNA is TGTGCCACCAGCAGTATAGGTCAGCCCTACTTTGAAGCTTTCTTT. Translation gives CATSSIGQPYFEAFF. Full variable domain (missing parts from reference TRBV15 and TRBJ1-1): DAMVIQNPRYQVTQFGKPVTLSCSQTLNHNVMYWYQQKSSQAPKLLFHYYDKDFNNEADTPDNFQSRRPNTSFCFLDIRSPGLGDTAMYLCATSSIGQPYFEAFFGQGTRLTVV.

In this sample, this clonotype turned up once. V is TRBV6-5 and J is TRBJ1-2; 7 bases map to TRBD1. Germline lookup yields CDR1 MNHEY and CDR2 SVGAGI. V gave up 5 bases and J gave up 6 bases; unmatched junction bases: 6. The length of the CDR3 is 13 residues. DNA for the CDR3: TGTGCCAGCAGTGACTATGGGACAGATGGCTACACCTTC. Translated: CASSDYGTDGYTF.

Concerning this clonotype: A single base separates this from a much larger clone, so it may be a read error. The V and J genes are TRBV29-1 and TRBJ2-1; D remains unclear. Trimming removed 1 base from V and 9 bases from J, with 16 bases in between. Germline CDR1 reads SQVTM; CDR2 reads ANQGSEA. This CDR3 is built from 14 residues. CDR3 sequence: CSVEVWTKSTEQFF. CDR3 DNA: TGCAGCGTTGAAGTGTGGACCAAGAGCACTGAGCAGTTCTTC.

This clonotype was seen a handful of times. V is TRBV28 and J is TRBJ1-6; D is undetermined. Trimming pared 5 bases from V and 0 bases from J, leaving 14 bases between. There are 17 residues in the CDR3. Germline V gene lookup returns CDR1 MDHEN and CDR2 SYDVKM. In DNA form, the CDR3 reads TGTGCCAGCAGTACGGACGGAATAAGCTCCTATAATTCACCCCTCCACTTT. It codes for CASSTDGISSYNSPLHF.

This chain joins TRBV4-1 and TRBJ1-2; TRBD1 aligns across 8 bases. The V gene's germline CDR1 is MGHRA and CDR2 YSYEKL. The CDR3 spans 17 residues. With V trimmed by 1 base and J by 7 bases, 14 bases remained unmatched. This CDR3 reads CASSQAGPGQGARGYTF. In nucleotides, the CDR3 is TGCGCCAGCAGCCAAGCGGGGCCGGGGCAGGGGGCGCGTGGCTACACCTTC.

The chain recombines TRBV27 with TRBJ2-7, with no clear D. This CDR3 comprises 11 residues. The germline CDR1 and CDR2 sequences are MNHEY and SMNVEV (reference sequence). V was clipped by 5 bases and J by 7 bases, with 9 bases between them. The DNA of the CDR3 is TGTGCCAGCAGTACAAATGATGAGCAGTACTTC. The encoded protein is CASSTNDEQYF.

The sample holds a few counts of this clonotype. The chain combines TRBV7-2 with TRBJ2-3, with a possible D match to TRBD2 (6 bases). Deletions cut 6 bases from V and 2 bases from J, with 15 bases between. The CDR3 is 15 residues long. Germline CDR1 reads SGHTA; CDR2 reads FQGNSA. The DNA for the CDR3 is TGTGCCAGCAGGGTGGGAGGAGTTCTCACAGATACGCAGTATTTT. Residues: CASRVGGVLTDTQYF.

The chain is built from TRBV4-1 and TRBJ2-7, with unresolved D. CDR3 length equals 14 residues. Per the germline V gene, CDR1 is MGHRA and CDR2 is YSYEKL. V was trimmed by 2 bases and J by 0 bases, leaving 8 bases between them. CDR3 loop: CASSQSSDSYEQYF. The CDR3 DNA is TGCGCCAGCAGCCAATCTAGTGACTCCTACGAGCAGTACTTC.